One sample yielded the 27 T cell receptor beta chains listed below, sequenced in a study of blood T cell repertoires in COVID-19. The method was immunoSEQ multiplex PCR; TCRdb's version includes in-frame clones alone and lacks a portion of them. Among some 64,000 clones listed, roughly 80% were seen once. The specimen was peripheral blood. All receptors derive from a man in his fifties or sixties with COVID-19, enrolled during active disease.

This sequence joins TRBV19 and TRBJ2-7, with TRBD1 matching 10 bases. CDR1 LNHDA and CDR2 SQIVND come from the germline V gene (reference sequence). V shed 3 bases, J shed 1 base, and the junction held 3 bases outside the gene matches. The CDR3 covers 15 residues. CDR3 in amino acids: CASSIPGQGSYEQYF. Here the CDR3 DNA reads TGTGCCAGTAGTATCCCGGGACAGGGGTCCTACGAGCAGTACTTC.

The gene calls are TRBV30 and TRBJ1-2; no definite D call. Between the trimmed V and J ends, which lost 4 bases and 2 bases, there was a span of 8 bases. The CDR3 loop spans 12 amino acids. CDR1 GTSNPN and CDR2 SVGIG come from the germline V gene (reference sequence). Written as DNA, the CDR3 is TGTGCCTGGACTGGGAGAAACTATGGCTACACCTTC. Translating it yields CAWTGRNYGYTF.

The chain carries TRBV10-3 and TRBJ2-1, with a possible D match to TRBD1 (5 bases). Trimming removed 10 bases at V and 9 bases at J, with 16 bases between. CDR1 is ENHRY, CDR2 SYGVKD, per germline. The CDR3 is made up of 12 amino acids. The CDR3 bases are TGTGCCACACAGCCCTCAAGGGGTGAGCAGTTCTTC. As protein: CATQPSRGEQFF.

This chain links TRBV7-9 with TRBJ1-1; TRBD1 matches 8 bases. This CDR3 is built from 18 residues. V trimming: 2 bases; J trimming: 1 base; junction bases outside the gene matches: 12. Per the germline V gene, CDR1 is SEHNR and CDR2 is FQNEAQ (reference sequence). In DNA form, the CDR3 reads TGTGCCAGCAGCTTACCCCCCCGGCAGGGGGCCCGGAACACTGAAGCTTTCTTT. This sequence encodes CASSLPPRQGARNTEAFF.

The chain couples TRBV11-3 to TRBJ2-6, with D possibly TRBD1 on 7 matching bases. V was clipped by 5 bases and J by 3 bases, with 11 bases between them. The CDR3 has 15 amino acids. Germline loops: CDR1 SGHNT, CDR2 YENEEA. This CDR3 reads CASSAQGGGANVLTF. The CDR3 coding sequence is TGTGCCAGCAGCGCGCAGGGGGGTGGGGCCAACGTCCTGACTTTC.

The chain has TRBV10-2 and TRBJ2-5; tentatively, D is TRBD1 (5 bases). Germline CDR1 is WSHSY and CDR2 is SAAADI. The CDR3 is made up of 14 amino acids. Trimming took 2 bases from V and 5 from J, leaving 12 bases between them. The CDR3 sequence: CASSEGAEKETQYF. The CDR3 DNA follows: TGCGCCAGCAGTGAGGGGGCGGAGAAGGAGACCCAGTACTTC.

This clone has more than one count but fewer than ten. V is TRBV3-1 (or the pseudogene TRBV3-2) and J is TRBJ2-1, with 10 bases lining up with TRBD2. The germline V gene encodes CDR1 LGHDT and CDR2 YNNKEL (reference sequence). The CDR3 length is 15 residues. V was clipped by 4 bases and J by 5 bases; unmatched bases: 5. This CDR3 reads CASSPLLAGNNEQFF. CDR3 coding DNA: TGTGCCAGCAGCCCGCTACTAGCGGGAAACAATGAGCAGTTCTTC.

The V call is TRBV5-1, the J call TRBJ2-3, with TRBD1 matching 7 bases. CDR3 length: 14 residues. Germline V gene sequence: CDR1 SGHRS, CDR2 YFSETQ. With V trimmed by 3 bases and J by 2 bases, 3 bases remained unmatched. The CDR3 reads CASSSGQDTDTQYF. CDR3 coding DNA: TGCGCCAGCAGCTCAGGACAGGACACAGATACGCAGTATTTT.

V usage is TRBV12-5 and J usage is TRBJ2-5, with D unresolved. The CDR3 spans 12 residues. From germline, CDR1 is LGHNT and CDR2 FRNRAP. Trimming stripped 9 bases from V and 2 bases from J, with 10 bases between. The CDR3 DNA is TGTGCTAGCCTAGGTCTACAAGAGACCCAGTACTTC. This encodes CASLGLQETQYF.

J is TRBJ2-3 and V is TRBV10-3, with TRBD1 matching 10 bases. V shed 3 bases and J 2 bases; nucleotides not matched to a gene: 2. The CDR3 covers 15 residues. The germline V gene has CDR1 ENHRY and CDR2 SYGVKD. CDR3 amino acids: CAISEGTGATDTQYF. The DNA of the CDR3 is TGTGCCATCAGTGAAGGGACAGGGGCCACAGATACGCAGTATTTT.

The chain uses TRBV28 and TRBJ1-4; D might be TRBD1 (5 bases). CDR1 and CDR2 (germline): MDHEN, SYDVKM. The ends were cut back, 5 bases at V and 2 bases at J, with 18 bases in the middle. This CDR3 comprises 17 residues. DNA of the CDR3: TGTGCCAGCAGTAGCCAGCCAGGGAGGTCTACTAATGAAAAACTGTTTTTT. It specifies CASSSQPGRSTNEKLFF.

This sequence joins TRBV4-1 and TRBJ2-7, with D maybe TRBD1 (9 bases). The V end lost 1 base, the J end lost 0 bases, and 16 bases lay between the germline ends. The CDR3 extends over 17 amino acids. The germline gives CDR1 MGHRA, CDR2 YSYEKL. The CDR3 DNA follows: TGCGCCAGCAGCCAAGCGGCGGGGGGACAGGGCTCCTACGAGCAGTACTTC. Its translation is CASSQAAGGQGSYEQYF.

V and J are TRBV5-1 and TRBJ1-2, with D tentatively TRBD1 (5 bases). The CDR3 runs 15 residues. Germline V gene lookup returns CDR1 SGHRS and CDR2 YFSETQ. Deletions cut 2 bases from V and 6 bases from J, with 17 bases between. The CDR3 bases are TGCGCCAGCAGCTTAAGACCGGGAGGAGGGGATGGCTACACCTTC. This gives the protein CASSLRPGGGDGYTF.

As concerns this clone: The same CDR3 also results from other DNA sequences found in this sample. The chain employs TRBV5-1 and TRBJ2-5; TRBD2 aligns across 9 bases. CDR3 length equals 13 residues. From germline, CDR1 is SGHRS and CDR2 YFSETQ. Losses at the gene ends were 4 bases for V and 3 bases for J; bases not matched to a gene: 1. CDR3 DNA sequence: TGCGCCAGCAGCCGGACTAGCGAAGAGACCCAGTACTTC. This sequence encodes CASSRTSEETQYF.

As DNA, the CDR3 is TGCGCCAGCAGGGGTTCGGACAGGGTAGAGACCCAGTACTTC. Translated: CASRGSDRVETQYF. J is TRBJ2-5 and V is TRBV10-2, with 8 positions matching TRBD1. The germline gives CDR1 WSHSY, CDR2 SAAADI. Trimming cost V 6 bases and J 4 bases; bases outside gene matches: 7. This CDR3 has 14 residues.

The genes are TRBV19 and TRBJ1-6, with D perhaps matching TRBD1 (6 bases). There are 14 residues in the CDR3. Trimming shortened V by 7 bases and J by 7 bases, and 14 bases separated the two germline ends. CDR1 is LNHDA, CDR2 SQIVND, per germline (reference sequence). The CDR3 nucleotides are TGTGCCAGTACCCCTACGCAGGGGAATTCACCCCTCCACTTT. Protein: CASTPTQGNSPLHF.

The V and J genes are TRBV7-6 and TRBJ2-5; a weak D match, TRBD2 (6 bases). Germline CDR1 is SGHVS and CDR2 is FNYEAQ. V was cut by 2 bases and J by 7 bases, with 11 bases left in between. This CDR3 spans 13 amino acids. The CDR3 region has the DNA TGTGCCAGCAGCTTATCCAGGGAGGTGACCCAGTACTTC. The encoded protein is CASSLSREVTQYF.

The CDR3 reads CASSDSRVGQRYEQYF. The CDR3 nucleotides are TGTGCCAGCAGTGACTCGAGGGTGGGACAGAGGTACGAGCAGTACTTC. The chain joins TRBV6-4 to TRBJ2-7; 7 nucleotides match TRBD1. CDR3 length equals 16 residues. J was trimmed by 4 bases and V by 0 bases; bases with no gene match: 9. CDR1 and CDR2 from the germline V gene are MRHNA and SNTAGT.

The chain has TRBV11-2 and TRBJ1-3; D remains unclear. CDR3 length: 13 amino acids. With 1 base removed from V and 5 bases from J, the gap between germline ends came to 6 bases. The germline V gene encodes CDR1 SGHAT and CDR2 FQNNGV. Here the CDR3 DNA reads TGTGCCAGCAGCTTAGGCGTCCGAAACACCATATATTTT. It encodes CASSLGVRNTIYF. Full variable domain (remainder filled in from reference TRBV11-2 and TRBJ1-3): EAGVAQSPRYKIIEKRQSVAFWCNPISGHATLYWYQQILGQGPKLLIQFQNNGVVDDSQLPKDRFSAERLKGVDSTLKIQPAKLEDSAVYLCASSLGVRNTIYFGEGSWLTVV.

The genes are TRBV29-1 and TRBJ2-6; D is possibly TRBD2 (6 bases). CDR1 is SQVTM and CDR2 is ANQGSEA in the germline V gene. Trimming pared 2 bases from V and 3 bases from J, leaving 8 bases between. The CDR3 sequence is 14 residues long. The CDR3 sequence: CSVEWRDGANVLTF. CDR3 sequence (DNA): TGCAGCGTTGAATGGAGGGATGGGGCCAACGTCCTGACTTTC.

This rearrangement joins TRBV6-5 to TRBJ2-7; a weak D match, TRBD2 (6 bases). V shed 7 bases and J shed 3 bases, with 13 bases lying between them. The CDR3 sequence is 13 residues long. Germline V gene data show CDR1 as MNHEY and CDR2 as SVGAGI. CDR3 bases: TGTGCCAGCACCCGAATGACTAGCTACGAGCAGTACTTC. It is translated as CASTRMTSYEQYF.

The V gene is TRBV30, the J gene TRBJ1-1, with D perhaps TRBD1 (5 bases). V was trimmed by 2 bases and J by 3 bases, leaving 22 bases between them. The CDR3 spans 17 residues. Per the germline V gene, CDR1 is GTSNPN and CDR2 is SVGIG (reference sequence). CDR3 nucleotides: TGTGCCTGGAGTAACCTCATGGGGGGAGTCCGAGACACTGAAGCTTTCTTT. This translates into CAWSNLMGGVRDTEAFF.

The chain recombines TRBV19 with TRBJ2-7, with TRBD2 matching over 11 bases. This CDR3 contains 15 residues. Per the germline V gene, CDR1 is LNHDA and CDR2 is SQIVND (reference sequence). Trimming at V came to 3 bases and at J to 5 bases, leaving 6 bases not matched to a gene. CDR3 residues: CASSIAGLAAHEQYF. For the CDR3, the DNA is TGTGCCAGTAGTATTGCGGGACTAGCGGCCCACGAGCAGTACTTC.

The rearrangement uses TRBV7-2 and TRBJ2-2; D is undetermined. Germline V CDR1 and CDR2: SGHTA, FQGNSA. The CDR3 runs to 13 residues. Trimming cost V 3 bases and J 2 bases, with 4 bases left between them. CDR3 DNA: TGTGCCAGCAGCTTCTTCAACACCGGGGAGCTGTTTTTT. Protein: CASSFFNTGELFF.

The chain employs TRBV24-1 and TRBJ2-2; TRBD1 aligns across 9 bases. This CDR3 has 16 amino acids. The J segment lost 6 bases and the V segment lost 4 bases, leaving 8 bases of the junction unmatched. In germline, CDR1 is KGHDR, CDR2 SFDVKD. The CDR3 DNA reads as TGTGCCACCAGTGACCCAGGACAGGGGAGGGCCGGGGAGCTGTTTTTT. Translated, it gives CATSDPGQGRAGELFF.

This clone was counted a few times. J is TRBJ1-5 and V is TRBV5-7, with unresolved D. TRBV5-7 is labeled an ORF, and its function is uncertain. CDR3 length: 13 amino acids. Trimming took off 4 bases at V and 4 bases at J, with 9 bases between the two ends. CDR3 DNA: TGTGCCAGCAGCCTGGACGGTAATCAGCCCCAGCATTTT. Translated: CASSLDGNQPQHF.

This clone was recorded only once. The V gene is TRBV2, the J gene TRBJ2-2; possibly TRBD1 for D (6 bases). This CDR3 contains 22 residues. The germline V and J ends were trimmed by 3 bases and 3 bases, with 32 bases remaining between them. From germline, CDR1 is SNHLY and CDR2 FYNNEI. In DNA form, the CDR3 reads TGTGCCAGCAGTGATTATTCTGTTGTTTTAGTAGGTTGGGACACCGACACCGGGGAGCTGTTTTTT. Translated: CASSDYSVVLVGWDTDTGELFF.